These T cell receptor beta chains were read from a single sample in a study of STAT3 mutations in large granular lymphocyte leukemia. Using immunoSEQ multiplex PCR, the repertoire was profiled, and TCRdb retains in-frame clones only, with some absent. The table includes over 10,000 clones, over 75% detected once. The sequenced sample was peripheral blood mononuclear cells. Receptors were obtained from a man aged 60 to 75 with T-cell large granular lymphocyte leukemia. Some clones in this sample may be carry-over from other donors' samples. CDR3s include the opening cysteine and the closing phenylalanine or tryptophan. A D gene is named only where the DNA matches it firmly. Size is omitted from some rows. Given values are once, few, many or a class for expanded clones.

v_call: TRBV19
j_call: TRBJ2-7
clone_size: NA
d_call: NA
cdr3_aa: CASSSKGKNEQYF
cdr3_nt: TGTGCCAGTAGTTCAAAGGGGAAAAACGAGCAGTACTTC

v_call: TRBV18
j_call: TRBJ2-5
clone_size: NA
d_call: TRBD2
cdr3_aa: CASSYYAGGETQYF
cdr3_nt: TGTGCCAGCTCCTACTACGCGGGAGGAGAGACCCAGTACTTC

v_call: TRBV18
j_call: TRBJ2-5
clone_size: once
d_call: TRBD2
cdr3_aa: CASTTLVAGDAETQYF
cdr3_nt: TGTGCCAGCACCACCCTAGTAGCGGGAGATGCGGAGACCCAGTACTTC

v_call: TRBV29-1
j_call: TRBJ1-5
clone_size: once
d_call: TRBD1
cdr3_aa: CSVRQGEAQPQHF
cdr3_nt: TGCAGCGTGAGACAGGGAGAGGCTCAGCCCCAGCATTTT

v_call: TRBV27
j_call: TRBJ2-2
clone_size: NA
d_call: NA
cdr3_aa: CASSLTGQRGVIAGELFF
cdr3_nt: TGTGCCAGCAGTTTAACGGGACAGAGGGGGGTTATCGCCGGGGAGCTGTTTTTT

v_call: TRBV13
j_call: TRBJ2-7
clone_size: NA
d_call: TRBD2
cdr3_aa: CASSVFGRGMAPSAYEQYF
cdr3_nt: TGTGCCAGCAGCGTCTTTGGGAGGGGTATGGCTCCCTCGGCCTACGAGCAGTACTTC

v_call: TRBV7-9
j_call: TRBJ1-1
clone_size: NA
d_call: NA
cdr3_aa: CASDGGLNTEAFF
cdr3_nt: TGTGCCAGCGACGGCGGGTTGAACACTGAAGCTTTCTTT

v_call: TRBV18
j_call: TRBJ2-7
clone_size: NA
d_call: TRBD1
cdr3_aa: CASSKDRGLYEQYF
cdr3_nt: TGTGCCAGCTCTAAGGACAGGGGGCTCTACGAGCAGTACTTC

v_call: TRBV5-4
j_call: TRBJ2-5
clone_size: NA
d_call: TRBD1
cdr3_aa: CASSPRTGEETQYF
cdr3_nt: TGTGCCAGCAGCCCCAGGACAGGGGAAGAGACCCAGTACTTC

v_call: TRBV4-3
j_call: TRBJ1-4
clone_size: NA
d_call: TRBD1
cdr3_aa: CASSQSRRGRDEKLFF
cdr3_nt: TGCGCCAGCAGCCAAAGCAGAAGGGGGCGGGATGAAAAACTGTTTTTT

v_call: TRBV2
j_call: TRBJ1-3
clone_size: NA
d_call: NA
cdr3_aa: CASKAQGPGNTIYF
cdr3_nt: TGTGCCAGCAAGGCCCAGGGACCTGGAAACACCATATATTTT

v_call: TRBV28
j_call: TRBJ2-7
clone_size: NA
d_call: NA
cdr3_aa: CASSFLRRTHYEQYF
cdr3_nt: TGTGCCAGCAGTTTTTTGAGGAGAACCCACTACGAGCAGTACTTC

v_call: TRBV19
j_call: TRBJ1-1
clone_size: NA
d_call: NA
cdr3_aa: CASSVALNTEAFF
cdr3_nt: TGTGCCAGTAGCGTAGCCCTTAACACTGAAGCTTTCTTT

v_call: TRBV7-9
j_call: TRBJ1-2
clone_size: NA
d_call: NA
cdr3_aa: CASSLTSGKDDGYTF
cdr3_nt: TGTGCCAGCAGCTTAACATCCGGGAAGGACGATGGCTACACCTTC

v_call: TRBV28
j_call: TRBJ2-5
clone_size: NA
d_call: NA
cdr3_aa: CASRLGWETQYF
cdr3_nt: TGTGCCAGCAGGCTAGGATGGGAGACCCAGTACTTC

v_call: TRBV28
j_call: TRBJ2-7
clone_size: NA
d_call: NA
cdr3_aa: CASSSGTFSLREQYF
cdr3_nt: TGTGCCAGCAGTTCCGGGACATTCTCGTTGCGCGAGCAGTACTTC

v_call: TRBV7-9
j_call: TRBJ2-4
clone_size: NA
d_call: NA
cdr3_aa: CASSTSDILGGNIQYF
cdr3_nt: TGTGCCAGCAGCACCTCAGACATCCTAGGCGGAAACATTCAGTACTTC

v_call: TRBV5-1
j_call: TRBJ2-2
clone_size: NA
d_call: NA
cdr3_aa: CASSLGGLGELFF
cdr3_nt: TGCGCCAGCAGCTTGGGGGGCCTCGGGGAGCTGTTTTTT

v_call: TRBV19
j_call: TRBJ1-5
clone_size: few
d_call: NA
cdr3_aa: CASGQSRTYQPQHF
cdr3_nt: TGTGCCAGTGGACAGTCGAGGACTTATCAGCCCCAGCATTTT

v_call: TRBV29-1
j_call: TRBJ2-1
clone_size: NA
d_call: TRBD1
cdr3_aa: CSASGQTYNEQFF
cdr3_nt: TGCAGCGCGTCGGGACAGACCTACAATGAGCAGTTCTTC

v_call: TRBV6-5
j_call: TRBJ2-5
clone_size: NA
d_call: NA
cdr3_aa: CASSPRTVEVLTQYF
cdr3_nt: TGTGCCAGCAGTCCACGGACGGTGGAGGTGTTGACCCAGTACTTC

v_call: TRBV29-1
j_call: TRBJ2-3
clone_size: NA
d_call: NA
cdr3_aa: CSSRAGVVVDTQYF
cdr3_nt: TGCAGCTCCAGGGCTGGTGTAGTTGTGGATACGCAGTATTTT

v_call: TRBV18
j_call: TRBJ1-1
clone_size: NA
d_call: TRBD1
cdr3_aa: CASSPLPTGQLWGTEAFF
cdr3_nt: TGTGCCAGCTCACCACTTCCCACGGGACAGCTCTGGGGCACTGAAGCTTTCTTT

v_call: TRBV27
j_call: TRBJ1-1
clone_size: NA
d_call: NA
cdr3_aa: CASRWSGGTEAFF
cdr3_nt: TGTGCCAGCAGGTGGTCCGGGGGCACTGAAGCTTTCTTT

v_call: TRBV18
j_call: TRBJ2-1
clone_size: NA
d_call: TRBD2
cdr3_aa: CASSPQTSGIFNEQFF
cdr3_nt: TGTGCCAGCTCACCGCAGACTAGCGGGATATTCAATGAGCAGTTCTTC

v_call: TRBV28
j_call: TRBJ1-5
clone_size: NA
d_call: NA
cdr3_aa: CASSLNAGRGNQPQHF
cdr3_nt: TGTGCCAGCAGTTTGAATGCAGGGAGGGGAAATCAGCCCCAGCATTTT

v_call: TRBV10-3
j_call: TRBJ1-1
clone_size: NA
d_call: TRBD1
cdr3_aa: CAISPRTGEDTEAFF
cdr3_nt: TGTGCCATCAGTCCCCGGACAGGGGAGGACACTGAAGCTTTCTTT

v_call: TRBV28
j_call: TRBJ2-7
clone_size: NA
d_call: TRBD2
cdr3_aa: CATIRTSGIEQYF
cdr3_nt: TGTGCCACCATTAGGACTAGCGGGATCGAGCAGTACTTC

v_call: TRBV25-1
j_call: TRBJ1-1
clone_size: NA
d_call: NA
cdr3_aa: CASSHHENTEAFF
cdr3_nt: TGTGCCAGCAGCCATCACGAGAACACTGAAGCTTTCTTT

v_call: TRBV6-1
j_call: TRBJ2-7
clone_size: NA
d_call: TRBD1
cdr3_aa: CASSDPGQGRYEQYF
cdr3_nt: TGTGCCAGCAGTGACCCGGGACAGGGACGCTACGAGCAGTACTTC

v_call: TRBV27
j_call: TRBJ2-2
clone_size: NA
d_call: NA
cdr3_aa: CASSLSNGGGNTGELFF
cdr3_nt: TGTGCCAGCAGTTTAAGTAATGGCGGCGGGAACACCGGGGAGCTGTTTTTT

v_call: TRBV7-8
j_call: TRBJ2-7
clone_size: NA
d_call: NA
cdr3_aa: CASSFGRGRGGTRPYEQYF
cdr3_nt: TGTGCCAGCAGCTTTGGCCGTGGCAGGGGGGGAACGCGCCCATACGAGCAGTACTTC

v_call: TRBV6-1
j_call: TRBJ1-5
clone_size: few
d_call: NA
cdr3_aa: CASSEGGGNQPQHF
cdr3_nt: TGTGCCAGCAGTGAAGGGGGTGGCAATCAGCCCCAGCATTTT

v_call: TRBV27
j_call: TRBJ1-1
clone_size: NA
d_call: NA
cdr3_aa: CASSSSLPSTEAFF
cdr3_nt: TGTGCCAGCAGTTCCTCACTCCCTAGCACTGAAGCTTTCTTT

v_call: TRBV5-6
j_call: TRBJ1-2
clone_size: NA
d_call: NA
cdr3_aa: CASSLLVGRDYGYTF
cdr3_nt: TGTGCCAGCAGCTTGTTGGTGGGCCGTGACTATGGCTACACCTTC

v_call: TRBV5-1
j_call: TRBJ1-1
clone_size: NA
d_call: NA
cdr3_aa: CASTNRGGNTEAFF
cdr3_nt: TGCGCCAGCACCAATCGGGGGGGGAACACTGAAGCTTTCTTT